This T cell receptor beta chain stems from a study of cytomegalovirus exposure and HLA in healthy donors. Study findings and constraints: Most TCR sequences were rare, but some public TCRs occurred in many donors. Subsequent analysis showed first-cohort TCR clusters tending to co-occur in more than 90 validation repertoires. Cytomegalovirus association was listed for around 170 TCR beta chains.

On this clone itself: Its antigen is unknown.

From germline, CDR1 is MNHEY and CDR2 SVGAGI. V shed 8 bases and J shed 2 bases, with 14 bases lying between them. This CDR3 is built from 14 residues. Sequencing was performed with immunoSEQ multiplex PCR; in TCRdb, only in-frame clones are kept and a portion is missing. The sample has some 98,000 clones; roughly 89% are singletons. The TCR originated in a woman aged 25 to 39 in good health and CMV-seronegative. V is TRBV6-5 and J is TRBJ2-3; TRBD1 might be the D (5 bases). Material: PBMCs. The CDR3 sequence is CASGSRQITDTQYF. CDR3 coding DNA: TGTGCCAGCGGATCAAGACAGATCACAGATACGCAGTATTTT.